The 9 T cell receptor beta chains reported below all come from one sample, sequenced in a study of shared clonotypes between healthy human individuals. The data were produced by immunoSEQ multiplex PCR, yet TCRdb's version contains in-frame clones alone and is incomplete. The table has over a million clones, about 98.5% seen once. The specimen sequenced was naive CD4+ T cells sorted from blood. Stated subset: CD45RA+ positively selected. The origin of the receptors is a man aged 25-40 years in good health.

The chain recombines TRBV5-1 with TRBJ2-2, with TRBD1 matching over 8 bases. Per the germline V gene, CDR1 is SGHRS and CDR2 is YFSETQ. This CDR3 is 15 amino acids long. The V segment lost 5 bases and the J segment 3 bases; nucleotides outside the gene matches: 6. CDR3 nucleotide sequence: TGCGCCAGCAGTGCAGGGGGCGCGGACACCGGGGAGCTGTTTTTT. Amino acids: CASSAGGADTGELFF.

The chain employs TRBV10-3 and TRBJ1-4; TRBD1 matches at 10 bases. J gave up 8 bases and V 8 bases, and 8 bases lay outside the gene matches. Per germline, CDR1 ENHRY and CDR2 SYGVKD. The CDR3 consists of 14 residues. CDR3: CAIGRDRGEEKLFF. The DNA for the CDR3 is TGTGCCATCGGACGGGACAGGGGAGAGGAAAAACTGTTTTTT.

CDR3 in amino acids: CSVDKAGASTDTQYF. Written as DNA, the CDR3 is TGCAGCGTTGATAAGGCGGGAGCAAGCACAGATACGCAGTATTTT. V is TRBV29-1 and J is TRBJ2-3, with 7 bases that match TRBD2. The CDR3 length is 15 residues. Germline V lookup: CDR1 SQVTM, CDR2 ANQGSEA. V lost 3 bases, J lost 0 bases, and 6 bases stayed unmatched.

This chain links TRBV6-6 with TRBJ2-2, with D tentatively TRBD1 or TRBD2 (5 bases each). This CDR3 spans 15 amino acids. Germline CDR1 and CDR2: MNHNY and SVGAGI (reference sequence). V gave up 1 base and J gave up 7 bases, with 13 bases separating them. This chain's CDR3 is CASSYFRGAHGELFF. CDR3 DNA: TGTGCCAGCAGTTACTTTCGAGGGGCCCACGGGGAGCTGTTTTTT.

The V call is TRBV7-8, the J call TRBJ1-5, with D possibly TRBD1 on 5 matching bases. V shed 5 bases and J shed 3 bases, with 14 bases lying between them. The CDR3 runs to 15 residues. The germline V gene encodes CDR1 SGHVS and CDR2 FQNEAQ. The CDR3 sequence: CASSLFQGTNQPQHF. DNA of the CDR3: TGTGCCAGCAGCCTCTTCCAGGGTACCAATCAGCCCCAGCATTTT.

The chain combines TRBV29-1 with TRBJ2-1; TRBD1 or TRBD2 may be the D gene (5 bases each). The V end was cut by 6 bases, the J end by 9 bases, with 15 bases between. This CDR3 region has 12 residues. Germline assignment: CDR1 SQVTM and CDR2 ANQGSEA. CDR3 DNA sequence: TGCAGCGTGCATCAGGGACCCCGTGAGCAGTTCTTC. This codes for CSVHQGPREQFF.

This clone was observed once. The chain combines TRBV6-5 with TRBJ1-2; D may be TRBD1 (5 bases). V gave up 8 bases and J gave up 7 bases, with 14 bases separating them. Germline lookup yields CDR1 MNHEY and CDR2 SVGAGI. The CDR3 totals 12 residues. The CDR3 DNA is TGTGCCAGCGGGAGAGGGGATTTTGGCTACACCTTC. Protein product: CASGRGDFGYTF.

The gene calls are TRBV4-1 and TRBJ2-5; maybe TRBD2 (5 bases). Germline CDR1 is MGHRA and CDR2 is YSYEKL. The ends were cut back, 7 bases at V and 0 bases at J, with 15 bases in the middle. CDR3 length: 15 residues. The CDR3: CASTPTGSNQETQYF. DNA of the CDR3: TGCGCCAGCACCCCTACGGGGTCGAACCAAGAGACCCAGTACTTC.

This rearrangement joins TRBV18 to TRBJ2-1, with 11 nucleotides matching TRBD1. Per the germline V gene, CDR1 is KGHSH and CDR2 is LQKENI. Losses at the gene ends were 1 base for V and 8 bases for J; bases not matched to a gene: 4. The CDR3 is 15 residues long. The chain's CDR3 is CASSPRTGGYDEQFF. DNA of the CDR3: TGTGCCAGCTCACCACGGACAGGGGGCTATGATGAGCAGTTCTTC.